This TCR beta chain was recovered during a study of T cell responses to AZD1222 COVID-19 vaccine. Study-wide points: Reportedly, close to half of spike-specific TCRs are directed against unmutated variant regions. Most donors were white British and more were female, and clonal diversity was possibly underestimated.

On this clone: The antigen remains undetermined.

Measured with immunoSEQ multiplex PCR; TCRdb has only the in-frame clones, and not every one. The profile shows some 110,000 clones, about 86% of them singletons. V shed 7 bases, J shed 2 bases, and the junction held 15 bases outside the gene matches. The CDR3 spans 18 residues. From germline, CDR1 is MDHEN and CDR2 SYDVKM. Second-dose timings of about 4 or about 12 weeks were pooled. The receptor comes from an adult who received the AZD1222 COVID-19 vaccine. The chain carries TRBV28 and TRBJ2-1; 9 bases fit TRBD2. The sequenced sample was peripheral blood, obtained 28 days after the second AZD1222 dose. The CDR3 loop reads CASNSFPSTSGTYNEQFF. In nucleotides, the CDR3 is TGTGCCAGCAATTCCTTCCCGTCGACTAGCGGCACCTACAATGAGCAGTTCTTC.